A selection of T cell receptor beta chains follows, all from one sample in a study of OX40 agonist ivuxolimab in advanced cancers. Repertoires were generated with immunoSEQ multiplex PCR, while TCRdb's copy carries only in-frame clones and drops some. This table has fewer than 55,000 clones, approximately 80% appearing once. The material sequenced was CD4+ or CD8+ T cells sorted from blood, taken in a trial of the OX40 agonist ivuxolimab. All receptors derive from an adult with an advanced solid tumor such as melanoma, head and neck, liver or kidney cancer. Each CDR3 is given with its conserved first and last residue. A D gene is named only where the DNA matches it firmly. The size entry is marked missing in some rows and otherwise reads once, few, many or a size class.

J gene,V gene,clone size,D gene,CDR3 protein,CDR3 DNA
TRBJ1-3,TRBV11-2,-,-,CASSFGHSGNTIYF,TGTGCCAGCAGCTTTGGCCACTCTGGAAACACCATATATTTT
TRBJ2-1,TRBV5-4,-,TRBD2,CASSRQLAGSYNEQFF,TGTGCCAGCAGCCGTCAACTAGCGGGCTCCTACAATGAGCAGTTCTTC
TRBJ1-2,TRBV4-3,-,-,CASSQAGSASGYGYTF,TGCGCCAGCAGCCAAGCCGGCTCAGCATCGGGCTATGGCTACACCTTC
TRBJ1-2,TRBV7-9,-,-,CASSLDGGLGYTF,TGTGCCAGCAGCTTAGATGGGGGGCTCGGCTACACCTTC
TRBJ2-1,TRBV29-1,-,TRBD2,CSAGTIYNEQFF,TGCAGCGCCGGGACTATTTACAATGAGCAGTTCTTC
TRBJ2-3,TRBV7-9,-,-,CASSLNGNEADTQYF,TGTGCCAGCAGCTTAAACGGGAACGAGGCAGATACGCAGTATTTT
TRBJ1-1,TRBV7-9,-,-,CASSLGGRGEAFF,TGTGCCAGCAGCTTAGGTGGCAGAGGAGAAGCTTTCTTT
TRBJ2-1,TRBV4-3,once,TRBD1,CASSQGGATGGAGNEQFF,TGCGCCAGCAGCCAAGGTGGGGCGACAGGGGGCGCGGGTAATGAGCAGTTCTTC
TRBJ2-1,TRBV7-2,few,TRBD2,CASSLSPSGQYNEQFF,TGTGCCAGCAGCTTATCCCCTAGCGGGCAATACAATGAGCAGTTCTTC
TRBJ2-5,TRBV7-2,-,TRBD2,CASSFWPGGGETQYF,TGTGCCAGCAGCTTCTGGCCGGGAGGCGGAGAGACCCAGTACTTC
TRBJ1-5,TRBV9,-,-,CASSGQVGQPQHF,TGTGCCAGCAGCGGGCAGGTCGGGCAGCCCCAGCATTTT
TRBJ1-1,TRBV6-6,-,-,CASSYSSPVVEAFF,TGTGCCAGCAGTTACTCTAGTCCAGTAGTTGAAGCTTTCTTT
TRBJ2-7,TRBV7-8,-,-,CASSRLGAIGEQYF,TGTGCCAGCAGCCGGTTGGGGGCGATAGGCGAGCAGTACTTC
TRBJ1-3,TRBV11-2,-,TRBD1,CASRPTGAGNTIYF,TGTGCCAGCAGGCCGACAGGGGCTGGAAACACCATATATTTT
TRBJ1-5,TRBV12-5,-,TRBD1,CASGLPLGQAGSAQHF,TGTGCTAGTGGTTTGCCCCTAGGACAGGCCGGATCGGCCCAGCATTTT
TRBJ2-7,TRBV7-2,-,-,CASSFGLGQYF,TGTGCCAGCAGCTTCGGGTTGGGGCAGTACTTC
TRBJ2-7,TRBV7-5,-,-,CASSLEGASGSYEQYF,TGTGCCAGCAGCTTAGAGGGGGCTAGCGGGAGCTACGAGCAGTACTTC
TRBJ2-5,TRBV11-2,-,-,CASSRRIGEQETQYF,TGTGCCAGCAGCCGTCGTATTGGGGAACAAGAGACCCAGTACTTC
TRBJ2-1,TRBV19,-,TRBD2,CASSTVAGGVAYNEQFF,TGTGCCAGTAGTACCGTAGCGGGAGGGGTAGCGTACAATGAGCAGTTCTTC
TRBJ1-4,TRBV4-1,-,TRBD1,CASSPRTGLVGEKLFF,TGCGCCAGCAGCCCAAGGACAGGGTTGGTGGGTGAAAAACTGTTTTTT
TRBJ1-4,TRBV27,medium-sized,-,CASSEGEKLFF,TGTGCCAGCAGTGAAGGGGAGAAACTGTTTTTT
TRBJ2-1,TRBV11-3,-,-,CASTRSGANEQFF,TGTGCCAGCACCCGGTCCGGGGCCAATGAGCAGTTCTTC
TRBJ1-2,TRBV30,-,-,CAWSVPLDYGYTF,TGTGCCTGGAGTGTACCATTAGACTATGGCTACACCTTC
TRBJ1-5,TRBV18,-,TRBD1,CASSRGTGDQPQHF,TGTGCCAGCTCACGCGGGACAGGGGATCAGCCCCAGCATTTT
TRBJ1-5,TRBV19,-,-,CASSRTVYSNQPQHF,TGTGCCAGTAGCCGGACGGTTTATAGCAATCAGCCCCAGCATTTT
TRBJ2-2,TRBV6-4,-,TRBD2,CASSPRGGDTGELFF,TGTGCCAGCAGCCCTCGGGGGGGGGACACCGGGGAGCTGTTTTTT
TRBJ2-3,TRBV7-9,-,-,CASSPRADTQYF,TGTGCCAGCAGCCCCCGGGCAGATACGCAGTATTTT
TRBJ2-7,TRBV30,-,TRBD1,CAWSGTGGFEQYF,TGTGCCTGGAGTGGGACAGGGGGCTTCGAGCAGTACTTC
TRBJ1-1,TRBV6-5,-,TRBD1,CASRTGLNTEAFF,TGTGCCAGCAGGACAGGGCTGAACACTGAAGCTTTCTTT
TRBJ2-3,TRBV7-9,-,TRBD2,CASRKTSGRASTDTQYF,TGTGCCAGCAGGAAGACTAGCGGGAGGGCGAGTACAGATACGCAGTATTTT
TRBJ1-1,TRBV2,medium-sized,-,CASSPGMWDTEAFF,TGTGCCAGCAGCCCCGGAATGTGGGACACTGAAGCTTTCTTT
TRBJ1-1,TRBV25-1,few,-,CASSWNTEAFF,TGTGCCAGCAGTTGGAACACTGAAGCTTTCTTT
TRBJ1-4,TRBV2,-,-,CASSEGLGEKLFF,TGTGCCAGCAGTGAAGGGTTGGGGGAAAAACTGTTTTTT
TRBJ2-1,TRBV4-1,-,-,CASSQDSRRFSYNEQFF,TGCGCCAGCAGCCAAGATAGTCGGAGGTTCTCCTACAATGAGCAGTTCTTC
TRBJ2-7,TRBV10-2,-,-,CASSDLGIRGYEQYF,TGCGCCAGCAGTGATCTCGGGATAAGGGGGTACGAGCAGTACTTC
TRBJ1-5,TRBV30,-,-,CAWNFEGGEPQHF,TGTGCCTGGAATTTTGAGGGAGGTGAGCCCCAGCATTTT
TRBJ1-2,TRBV10-3,few,-,CAVLQDRYGYTF,TGTGCCGTCCTACAGGATCGCTATGGCTACACCTTC
TRBJ1-2,TRBV10-3,-,TRBD1,CAISESDRTDGYTF,TGTGCCATCAGTGAGTCGGACAGGACTGATGGCTACACCTTC
TRBJ2-5,TRBV6-5,-,-,CASSTTTRGTQYF,TGTGCCAGCAGCACTACTACACGGGGGACCCAGTACTTC
TRBJ1-2,TRBV30,-,-,CAWSVINYGYTF,TGTGCCTGGAGTGTAATCAACTATGGCTACACCTTC
TRBJ2-5,TRBV29-1,-,-,CSGTRLGGQETQYF,TGCAGCGGGACGCGACTAGGGGGCCAAGAGACCCAGTACTTC
TRBJ2-5,TRBV7-9,-,-,CASSPPKGGETQYF,TGTGCCAGCAGCCCTCCTAAAGGTGGGGAGACCCAGTACTTC
TRBJ2-7,TRBV6-1,few,-,CASSERQVHEQYF,TGTGCCAGCAGTGAGCGACAGGTCCACGAGCAGTACTTC
TRBJ1-4,TRBV5-1,medium-sized,-,CASMRQPTTNEKLFF,TGCGCCAGCATGAGACAGCCTACAACTAATGAAAAACTGTTTTTT
TRBJ2-3,TRBV5-1,-,-,CASSWGDGTDTQYF,TGCGCCAGCAGCTGGGGGGACGGCACAGATACGCAGTATTTT
TRBJ2-5,TRBV6-5,-,-,CASSLQLGRQETQYF,TGTGCCAGCAGTTTACAATTGGGCCGCCAAGAGACCCAGTACTTC
TRBJ1-5,TRBV4-1,-,-,CASSPGVRSNQPQHF,TGCGCCAGCAGCCCCGGCGTGCGTAGCAATCAGCCCCAGCATTTT
TRBJ2-3,TRBV11-2,-,-,CASSLTQGLVTDTQYF,TGTGCCAGCAGCTTGACTCAGGGGTTGGTGACAGATACGCAGTATTTT
TRBJ2-5,TRBV28,-,TRBD2,CASSRGGAGETQYF,TGTGCCAGCTCCCGGGGGGGGGCTGGAGAGACCCAGTACTTC
TRBJ2-5,TRBV19,-,-,CASSTTLQGLKTETQYF,TGTGCCAGTAGTACGACTCTACAGGGACTTAAAACGGAGACCCAGTACTTC
TRBJ1-5,TRBV6-5,-,TRBD1,CASSDRGNQPQHF,TGTGCCAGCAGTGACAGGGGCAATCAGCCCCAGCATTTT
TRBJ2-5,TRBV4-3,-,TRBD2,CASSYGSGRGETQYF,TGCGCCAGCAGCTACGGAAGCGGGAGAGGAGAGACCCAGTACTTC
TRBJ2-1,TRBV30,-,TRBD2,CASQRDSYNEQFF,TGTGCCTCCCAGCGGGACTCCTACAATGAGCAGTTCTTC
TRBJ2-7,TRBV7-2,-,-,CASSPFQGLGDEQYF,TGTGCCAGCAGCCCCTTTCAGGGACTTGGAGACGAGCAGTACTTC